This passage covers 30 T cell receptor beta chains from one sample sequenced in a study of T cell repertoires in cytomegalovirus infection. One entry per CDR3 protein results from TCRdb running MiXCR on the reads. Of about 740,000 distinct CDR3 sequences listed, 35% to 40% are singletons. Sequencing was done on a sample of PBMCs. Receptor source: a human donor in good health (CMV status not recorded). Some clones in this sample may be carry-over from other donors' samples.

The rearrangement links TRBV12-3 or TRBV12-4 to TRBJ1-1; D remains ambiguous. Trimming removed 5 bases from V and 1 base from J, with 14 bases in between. The CDR3 contains 15 residues. CDR3: CASSPIAAKNTEAFF. In DNA, the CDR3 is TGTGCCAGCAGTCCAATTGCAGCAAAGAACACTGAAGCTTTCTTT.

The chain employs TRBV7-6 and TRBJ1-6; 8 bases align to TRBD1. The V gene's germline CDR1 is SGHVS and CDR2 FNYEAQ. This CDR3 contains 15 residues. The junction had 7 bases not matched to a gene; V was cut back by 5 bases and J by 7 bases. CDR3 region: CASSASGGVNSPLHF. Here the CDR3 DNA reads TGTGCCAGCAGCGCATCAGGGGGCGTAAATTCACCCCTCCACTTT.

V gene TRBV7-9 combines with J gene TRBJ1-1; no definite D call. This CDR3 has 15 amino acids. V shed 4 bases and J shed 0 bases, with 12 bases lying between them. Looked up from germline, CDR1 is SEHNR and CDR2 is FQNEAQ (reference sequence). CDR3 in amino acids: CASSSRVRVNTEAFF. CDR3 nucleotide sequence: TGTGCCAGCAGCTCCCGTGTACGGGTGAACACTGAAGCTTTCTTT. The variable domain in full, completed from reference TRBV7-9 and TRBJ1-1, reads DTGVSQNPRHKITKRGQNVTFRCDPISEHNRLYWYRQTLGQGPEFLTYFQNEAQLEKSRLLSDRFSAERPKGSFSTLEIQRTEQGDSAMYLCASSSRVRVNTEAFFGQGTRLTVV.

This clonotype was seen many times. The rearrangement joins TRBV7-6 to TRBJ2-1, with 9 bases aligning to TRBD2. The CDR3 covers 16 residues. Per the germline V gene, CDR1 is SGHVS and CDR2 is FNYEAQ. The J segment lost 6 bases and the V segment lost 1 base, leaving 7 bases of the junction unmatched. CDR3: CASSLEVAGVTNEQFF. The CDR3 nucleotides read TGTGCCAGCAGCTTAGAGGTAGCGGGAGTAACCAATGAGCAGTTCTTC.

This clonotype has a handful of counts. The rearrangement links TRBV6-1 to TRBJ2-5; D not certain. The CDR3 runs 14 residues. Germline V gene sequence: CDR1 MNHNS, CDR2 SASEGT. V was trimmed by 11 bases and J by 0 bases, leaving 16 bases between them. For the CDR3, the DNA is TGTGCCGCAAAAGGTGGTATTTACCAAGAGACCCAGTACTTC. As protein: CAAKGGIYQETQYF.

The chain uses TRBV24-1 and TRBJ1-2; 8 nucleotides agree with TRBD1. This CDR3 comprises 14 residues. Trimming at V came to 9 bases and at J to 3 bases, leaving 8 bases not matched to a gene. The germline V gene has CDR1 KGHDR and CDR2 SFDVKD. Written as DNA, the CDR3 is TGTGCCACCCAGGGGGCGCGGGGTGACTATGGCTACACCTTC. This codes for CATQGARGDYGYTF.

The gene calls are TRBV5-1 and TRBJ1-4, with 9 bases matching TRBD1. The V gene's germline CDR1 is SGHRS and CDR2 YFSETQ. The CDR3 spans 16 residues. Trimming at V came to 4 bases and at J to 9 bases, leaving 13 bases not matched to a gene. The CDR3 coding sequence is TGCGCCAGCAGCCCCGAACCACAGGGGGCGAGGAAAAAACTGTTTTTT. This codes for CASSPEPQGARKKLFF.

The chain carries TRBV28 and TRBJ2-7; D could derive from TRBD1 or TRBD2 (5 bases each). V dropped 4 bases and J dropped 12 bases, with 16 bases sitting between them. CDR3 length equals 12 residues. Per the germline V gene, CDR1 is MDHEN and CDR2 is SYDVKM. Written as DNA, the CDR3 is TGTGCCAGCAGTTCAGGGACCTTAAAGCGGTACTTC. Amino acids: CASSSGTLKRYF.

This rearrangement joins TRBV20-1 to TRBJ2-7, with 9 bases that match TRBD2. From germline, CDR1 is DFQATT and CDR2 SNEGSKA (reference sequence). The V and J ends lost 6 bases and 3 bases, in that order; junction bases with no gene match: 6. This CDR3 contains 13 residues. The CDR3 loop is CSAGSGSDYEQYF. For the CDR3, the DNA is TGCAGTGCCGGTAGCGGGAGTGACTACGAGCAGTACTTC.

The genes are TRBV2 and TRBJ1-2; D gene ambiguous. This CDR3 comprises 10 residues. Germline CDR1 reads SNHLY; CDR2 reads FYNNEI. CDR3 protein: CATQNYGYTF. The CDR3 DNA sequence: TGTGCGACCCAGAACTATGGCTACACCTTC.

The rearrangement joins TRBV5-1 to TRBJ2-7; 7 bases match TRBD2. This CDR3 has 15 residues. J lost 1 base, V lost 2 bases, and 6 bases had no gene match. Germline assignment: CDR1 SGHRS and CDR2 YFSETQ. The CDR3 sequence is CASSFTSAPSYEQYF. The CDR3 DNA follows: TGCGCCAGCAGCTTTACTAGCGCGCCTTCCTACGAGCAGTACTTC.

V gene TRBV6-2 or TRBV6-3 combines with J gene TRBJ1-5; D uncertain. Per the germline V gene, CDR1 is MNHEY and CDR2 is SVGEGT. Trimming removed 5 bases from V and 10 bases from J, with 12 bases in between. This CDR3 region has 12 residues. The CDR3, as DNA: TGTGCCAGCAGTCGCCCATCACGTCCCCAGCATTTT. Translation gives CASSRPSRPQHF.

The V and J genes are TRBV11-2 and TRBJ2-5; possible D gene TRBD2, 5 bases. Trimming shortened V by 4 bases and J by 5 bases, and 17 bases separated the two germline ends. Germline assignment: CDR1 SGHAT and CDR2 FQNNGV. The length of the CDR3 is 15 residues. The CDR3 nucleotides are TGTGCCAGCAGCTCCTCTTCGGAGGTGGCCGAGACCCAGTACTTC. This sequence encodes CASSSSSEVAETQYF.

CDR3 coding DNA: TGCAGCGCTGGGACCGCCGGGGAGCTGTTTTTT. Translated: CSAGTAGELFF. V and J are TRBV29-1 and TRBJ2-2; D assignment may be TRBD1 or TRBD2 (5 bases each). Germline values: CDR1 SQVTM, CDR2 ANQGSEA. The CDR3 is 11 residues long. V lost 7 bases, J lost 6 bases, and 9 bases lay in between.

The sample holds many counts of this clonotype. The chain couples TRBV7-8 to TRBJ1-6, with 7 bases fitting TRBD1. The ends lost 0 bases at V and 5 bases at J; junction bases unmatched: 7. Germline V CDR1 and CDR2: SGHVS, FQNEAQ. This CDR3 has 17 amino acids. CDR3 sequence (DNA): TGTGCCAGCAGCTTAGCCCGCGGGGGACAGAATAATTCACCCCTCCACTTT. It codes for CASSLARGGQNNSPLHF.

V is TRBV28 and J is TRBJ2-7; 7 bases fit TRBD1. This CDR3 is 13 amino acids long. CDR1 and CDR2 (germline): MDHEN, SYDVKM. The V and J ends lost 4 bases and 5 bases, in that order; junction bases with no gene match: 5. DNA for the CDR3: TGTGCCAGCAGTTCCGGACAGGCCCACGAGCAGTACTTC. Its protein is CASSSGQAHEQYF.

J is TRBJ2-2 and V is TRBV6-2 or TRBV6-3, with D maybe TRBD1 (5 bases). The CDR3 loop spans 14 amino acids. CDR1 is MNHEY and CDR2 is SVGEGT in the germline V gene. The ends were cut back, 2 bases at V and 6 bases at J, with 10 bases in the middle. In DNA, the CDR3 is TGTGCCAGCAGTTACATAGGGGTACCCGGGGAGCTGTTTTTT. This translates into CASSYIGVPGELFF.

The chain is built from TRBV12-3 or TRBV12-4 and TRBJ2-2; 9 nucleotides match TRBD1. V gave up 2 bases and J gave up 4 bases; unmatched junction bases: 5. The CDR3 totals 16 residues. The CDR3 sequence is CASSLLGDRVTGELFF. In DNA, the CDR3 is TGTGCCAGCAGTTTACTCGGGGACAGGGTCACCGGGGAGCTGTTTTTT.

This clonotype has only one observation. V gene TRBV30 combines with J gene TRBJ1-5; D ambiguous. Germline CDR1 and CDR2: GTSNPN and SVGIG (reference sequence). This CDR3 comprises 13 residues. Deletions cut 0 bases from V and 0 bases from J, with 3 bases between. For the CDR3, the DNA is TGTGCCTGGAGTGTAGGTAGCAATCAGCCCCAGCATTTT. Encoded protein: CAWSVGSNQPQHF.

In this sample, this clonotype is medium-sized. The chain employs TRBV7-2 and TRBJ1-1; unclear D gene. Germline CDR1 SGHTA, CDR2 FQGNSA. The CDR3 extends over 13 amino acids. Trimming cost V 8 bases and J 0 bases, with 10 bases left between them. The CDR3 nucleotides read TGTGCCAGCGCGCTCATAATGAACACTGAAGCTTTCTTT. It codes for CASALIMNTEAFF. Full variable domain (missing parts from reference TRBV7-2 and TRBJ1-1): GAGVSQSPSNKVTEKGKDVELRCDPISGHTALYWYRQSLGQGLEFLIYFQGNSAPDKSGLPSDRFSAERTGGSVSTLTIQRTQQEDSAVYLCASALIMNTEAFFGQGTRLTVV.

The chain recombines TRBV28 with TRBJ2-7; either TRBD1 or TRBD2 may fit D (5 bases each). This CDR3 comprises 13 residues. V lost 8 bases, J lost 13 bases, and 24 bases lay in between. Germline values: CDR1 MDHEN, CDR2 SYDVKM. The CDR3 DNA reads as TGTGCCAGCTCCCAGGGAGCCACCTACGAGAATTACTTC. It translates to CASSQGATYENYF.

The rearrangement uses TRBV10-3 and TRBJ2-7; D remains unclear. The V gene's germline CDR1 is ENHRY and CDR2 SYGVKD. CDR3 length: 14 amino acids. Between the trimmed V and J ends, which lost 3 bases and 3 bases, there was a span of 12 bases. The DNA for the CDR3 is TGTGCCATCAGTGATCGTACGCCTGGCTACGAGCAGTACTTC. Its protein is CAISDRTPGYEQYF.

The chain recombines TRBV2 with TRBJ2-7, with TRBD1 identical over 7 bases. The ends lost 7 bases at V and 9 bases at J; junction bases unmatched: 9. Germline V gene sequence: CDR1 SNHLY, CDR2 FYNNEI. CDR3 length: 12 residues. CDR3 DNA: TGTGCCAGCATCCGACAGGGTTCGGCGCAGTACTTC. Translation: CASIRQGSAQYF.

The chain joins TRBV11-2 to TRBJ2-3, with TRBD2 matching 7 bases. Germline loops: CDR1 SGHAT, CDR2 FQNNGV. CDR3 length equals 17 residues. Germline trimming cut 3 bases from V and 5 bases from J; bases unmatched to any gene: 14. For the CDR3, the DNA is TGTGCCAGCAGCTTTGGTCTTTGGGGGAGGGCCGTAGATACGCAGTATTTT. This sequence encodes CASSFGLWGRAVDTQYF.

Remarks on this clonotype: The germline gene is not matched at one end of the junction; a read error may be the cause. The V and J genes are TRBV6-4 and TRBJ1-1, with D uncertain. This CDR3 is built from 15 residues. Per the germline V gene, CDR1 is MRHNA and CDR2 is SNTAGT. DNA for the CDR3: TGTGCCAGCAGGACACGTCATGGGTCGAACACGGAATCTGTCTTT. This encodes CASRTRHGSNTESVF.

This sequence joins TRBV5-4 and TRBJ1-2, with unresolved D. This CDR3 has 13 amino acids. V was cut by 0 bases and J by 7 bases, with 10 bases left in between. The V gene's germline CDR1 is SGHNT and CDR2 YYREEE (reference sequence). In DNA form, the CDR3 reads TGTGCCAGCAGCTTGGCGATCGACGGTGGCTACACCTTC. Its translation is CASSLAIDGGYTF.

The genes are TRBV28 and TRBJ2-1; a possible D gene is TRBD2 (6 bases). Germline V gene lookup returns CDR1 MDHEN and CDR2 SYDVKM. CDR3 size: 15 residues. V was pared by 6 bases and J by 4 bases, with 16 bases between. CDR3 loop: CASSPAGTEYNEQFF. The CDR3 bases are TGTGCCAGCAGCCCAGCCGGGACTGAATACAATGAGCAGTTCTTC.

A note on this clonotype: Because the CDR3 is missing its conserved closing phenylalanine or tryptophan, this is likely a read error. The chain recombines TRBV7-8 with TRBJ2-5; maybe TRBD2 (6 bases). The CDR3 length is 14 residues. Trimming took off 1 base at V and 6 bases at J, with 12 bases between the two ends. Germline CDR1 reads SGHVS; CDR2 reads FQNEAQ. The CDR3 region has the DNA TGTGCCAGCAGCTTAGAGGCGGGATCGAAGACCCAGTACTTA. Translating gives CASSLEAGSKTQYL.

This clonotype was found many times. The J gene is TRBJ1-4, the V gene TRBV7-6; TRBD1 matches at 9 bases. The germline V gene encodes CDR1 SGHVS and CDR2 FNYEAQ. This CDR3 is 16 amino acids long. After removal of 5 bases from V and 14 bases from J, the junction contained 18 bases not matched to a gene. CDR3 in DNA: TGTGCCAGCAGCGACTCCCGGGACAGGGACGGTTACAAGCTGTTTTTT. Its translation: CASSDSRDRDGYKLFF.

This clonotype was counted between two and nine times. CDR3 coding DNA: TGCGCCAGCAGCCAAGCCCCACTTAGCGGGGGGGCCAATACGCAGTATTTT. This codes for CASSQAPLSGGANTQYF. The V gene is TRBV4-1, the J gene TRBJ2-3, with 11 bases matching TRBD2. The CDR3 is made up of 17 amino acids. CDR1 and CDR2 from the germline V gene are MGHRA and YSYEKL. V lost 1 base to trimming and J lost 7 bases; unmatched junction nucleotides: 10.